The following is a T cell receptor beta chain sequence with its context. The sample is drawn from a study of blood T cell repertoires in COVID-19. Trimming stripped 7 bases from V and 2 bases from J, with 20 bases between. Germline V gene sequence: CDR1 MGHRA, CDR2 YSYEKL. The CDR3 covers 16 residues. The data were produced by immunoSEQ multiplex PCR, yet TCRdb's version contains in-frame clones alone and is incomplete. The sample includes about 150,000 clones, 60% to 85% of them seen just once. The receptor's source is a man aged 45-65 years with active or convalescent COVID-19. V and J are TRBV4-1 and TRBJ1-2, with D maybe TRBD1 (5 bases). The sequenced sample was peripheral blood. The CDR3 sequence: CASKPDTGEGNYGYTF. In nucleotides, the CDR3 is TGCGCCAGCAAACCTGATACGGGGGAAGGGAACTATGGCTACACCTTC.